The 20 T cell receptor beta chains below come from one sample, sequenced in a study of OX40 agonist ivuxolimab in advanced cancers. Sequencing used immunoSEQ multiplex PCR; TCRdb keeps in-frame clones, though not all of them. The table shows about 45,000 clones, with about four fifths occurring only once. Sample: CD4+ or CD8+ T cells sorted from blood, taken in a trial of the OX40 agonist ivuxolimab. These receptors originate from an adult with an advanced solid tumor such as melanoma, head and neck, liver or kidney cancer.

The V and J genes are TRBV21-1 and TRBJ2-7; the tabulated D call, TRBD2, remains unverified against the DNA. TRBV21-1 is a pseudogene. The CDR3 has 17 amino acids. The CDR3 protein is CASSPKAHGQAGREQYF. The DNA for the CDR3 is TGTGCCAGCAGCCCCAAGGCCCATGGTCAAGCGGGACGCGAGCAGTACTTC.

This chain uses TRBV6-6 with TRBJ2-2; D ambiguous. V was shortened by 0 bases and J by 8 bases, with 10 bases between the two germline ends. Germline V gene data show CDR1 as MNHNY and CDR2 as SVGAGI (reference sequence). There are 14 residues in the CDR3. CDR3 sequence (DNA): TGTGCCAGCAGTTACTCTGGAAGAACGGGGGAGCTGTTTTTT. Its translation is CASSYSGRTGELFF.

V gene TRBV7-8 combines with J gene TRBJ2-7; D uncertain. Germline V gives CDR1 SGHVS, CDR2 FQNEAQ. V dropped 3 bases and J dropped 1 base, with 13 bases sitting between them. The length of the CDR3 is 15 residues. In DNA, the CDR3 is TGTGCCAGCAGCTTCGCCCCGCAGGCTTCCTACGAGCAGTACTTC. It codes for CASSFAPQASYEQYF.

The rearrangement links TRBV5-6 to TRBJ2-5; TRBD2 might be the D (5 bases). The CDR3 runs 14 residues. Per the germline V gene, CDR1 is SGHDT and CDR2 is YYEEEE. Trimming took 3 bases from V and 1 from J, leaving 10 bases between them. The CDR3, as DNA: TGTGCCAGCAGCTCCGAGCGGATCCAAGAGACCCAGTACTTC. It encodes CASSSERIQETQYF.

This chain uses TRBV5-1 with TRBJ1-5; 8 bases are a match to TRBD1. In germline, CDR1 is SGHRS, CDR2 YFSETQ. V gave up 4 bases and J gave up 5 bases; unmatched junction bases: 5. The CDR3 is 14 residues long. The CDR3 spells CASSGGQEDQPQHF. The CDR3 coding sequence is TGCGCCAGCAGCGGGGGACAGGAGGATCAGCCCCAGCATTTT.

The chain couples TRBV28 to TRBJ1-4; D might be TRBD1 (5 bases). This CDR3 region has 14 residues. Trimming stripped 1 base from V and 8 bases from J, with 11 bases between. Germline V gene data show CDR1 as MDHEN and CDR2 as SYDVKM. CDR3 loop: CASSLYGTGEKLFF. In DNA, the CDR3 is TGTGCCAGCAGTTTATACGGGACGGGGGAAAAACTGTTTTTT.

This chain uses TRBV20-1 with TRBJ1-2; D is unresolved. Germline assignment: CDR1 DFQATT and CDR2 SNEGSKA (reference sequence). This CDR3 has 11 amino acids. CDR3 in amino acids: CSPLNGDGYTF. DNA for the CDR3: TGCAGCCCCTTGAACGGGGATGGCTACACCTTC.

The V gene is TRBV15, the J gene TRBJ2-7, with TRBD2 as a possible D gene (6 bases). With 5 bases removed from V and 1 base from J, the gap between germline ends came to 18 bases. This CDR3 comprises 16 residues. Germline lookup yields CDR1 LNHNV and CDR2 YYDKDF (reference sequence). This CDR3 reads CATSAVGRDGSYEQYF. CDR3 nucleotides: TGTGCCACCAGCGCCGTCGGGCGGGACGGGTCCTACGAGCAGTACTTC.

This chain uses TRBV7-9 with TRBJ2-5; 10 nucleotides line up with TRBD1. V was pared by 6 bases and J by 5 bases, with 6 bases of the junction left unmatched. Germline V CDR1 and CDR2: SEHNR, FQNEAQ (reference sequence). The CDR3 runs to 14 residues. The CDR3 reads CASRRTGGLETQYF. In nucleotides, the CDR3 is TGTGCCAGCAGGCGGACAGGGGGGTTGGAGACCCAGTACTTC.

The V gene is TRBV29-1, the J gene TRBJ2-7, with D maybe TRBD1 (6 bases). Germline V gene sequence: CDR1 SQVTM, CDR2 ANQGSEA. Trimming left V 2 bases short and J 0 bases short, with 14 bases between. The CDR3 contains 15 residues. The CDR3, as DNA: TGCAGCGTTGAACAGGGGCCTCGCCTCTCCTACGAGCAGTACTTC. It specifies CSVEQGPRLSYEQYF.

This clone was counted a few times. V usage is TRBV28 and J usage is TRBJ2-5; D remains ambiguous. This CDR3 comprises 11 residues. The V end lost 6 bases, the J end lost 9 bases, and 11 bases lay between the germline ends. Germline V gene sequence: CDR1 MDHEN, CDR2 SYDVKM. The CDR3 sequence: CASSREGSQYF. In DNA, the CDR3 is TGTGCCAGCAGCCGAGAAGGTTCCCAGTACTTC.

This clone was found once. The CDR3 nucleotides are TGCAGCGTTGAAGGAAGGACAGGGGGTTCCGGGGAGCTGTTTTTT. Its protein product is CSVEGRTGGSGELFF. The rearrangement joins TRBV29-1 to TRBJ2-2, with 10 bases aligning to TRBD1. V lost 1 base and J lost 6; bases outside the gene matches: 5. The CDR3 covers 15 residues. CDR1 is SQVTM, CDR2 ANQGSEA, per germline.

The V gene is TRBV6-5, the J gene TRBJ2-7; D call uncertain. Trimming shortened V by 4 bases and J by 2 bases, and 12 bases separated the two germline ends. Germline V lookup: CDR1 MNHEY, CDR2 SVGAGI. There are 14 residues in the CDR3. As DNA, the CDR3 is TGTGCCAGCAGTTCAGTCCTAATGGCCTACGAGCAGTACTTC. The encoded protein is CASSSVLMAYEQYF.

The chain uses TRBV6-6 and TRBJ1-1; 10 bases line up with TRBD1. In germline, CDR1 is MNHNY, CDR2 SVGAGI (reference sequence). With V trimmed by 2 bases and J by 5 bases, 5 bases remained unmatched. The CDR3 is 15 residues long. The CDR3 coding sequence is TGTGCCAGCAGTTACCCCGGGACAGGGGCAACTGAAGCTTTCTTT. Its translation is CASSYPGTGATEAFF.

This rearrangement joins TRBV6-1 to TRBJ2-7; D not certain. V lost 2 bases, J lost 3 bases, and 8 bases lay in between. The V gene's germline CDR1 is MNHNS and CDR2 SASEGT. The CDR3 length is 13 residues. CDR3 nucleotides: TGTGCCAGCAGTGAATCGAGATACTACGAGCAGTACTTC. It yields the protein CASSESRYYEQYF.

There are a few counts of this clone. This chain joins TRBV5-1 and TRBJ1-2; 7 bases fit TRBD1. The CDR3 extends over 14 amino acids. The germline V gene has CDR1 SGHRS and CDR2 YFSETQ. After removal of 4 bases from V and 4 bases from J, the junction contained 7 bases not matched to a gene. The CDR3 nucleotides read TGCGCCAGCAGCCCTCAGACAGGGAGCTATGGCTACACCTTC. Translation gives CASSPQTGSYGYTF.

The CDR3 loop reads CASSQAGGAQYEQYF. In DNA form, the CDR3 reads TGCGCCAGCAGTCAAGCGGGAGGGGCGCAATACGAGCAGTACTTC. This chain connects TRBV5-1 to TRBJ2-7, with TRBD2 matching 10 bases. The junction had 9 bases not matched to a gene; V was cut back by 5 bases and J by 4 bases. Germline V CDR1 and CDR2: SGHRS, YFSETQ. The CDR3 extends over 15 amino acids.

The sample holds a few counts of this clone. The CDR3 coding sequence is TGTGCCAGCAGCTTAGAGGGAACCGGCGGTACTGGCTACACCTTC. It translates to CASSLEGTGGTGYTF. The chain joins TRBV7-9 to TRBJ1-2; D gene ambiguous. The CDR3 consists of 15 residues. Germline CDR1 and CDR2: SEHNR and FQNEAQ (reference sequence). The V and J ends lost 1 base and 7 bases respectively, with 16 bases between them.

This clone showed up just a few times. This chain uses TRBV10-3 with TRBJ1-1; TRBD1 agrees at 8 bases. The CDR3 spans 11 residues. Germline CDR1 reads ENHRY; CDR2 reads SYGVKD. V gave up 9 bases and J gave up 5 bases; unmatched junction bases: 2. The CDR3 reads CAINRGTEAFF. CDR3 sequence (DNA): TGTGCCATTAACAGGGGGACTGAAGCTTTCTTT.

The V call is TRBV28, the J call TRBJ2-1, with D unresolved. Trimming took off 7 bases at V and 5 bases at J, with 6 bases between the two ends. The CDR3 runs to 11 residues. Looked up from germline, CDR1 is MDHEN and CDR2 is SYDVKM. The CDR3 loop reads CASILHNEQFF. The DNA of the CDR3 is TGTGCCAGCATTCTTCACAATGAGCAGTTCTTC. The variable domain in full, completed from reference TRBV28 and TRBJ2-1, reads DVKVTQSSRYLVKRTGEKVFLECVQDMDHENMFWYRQDPGLGLRLIYFSYDVKMKEKGDIPEGYSVSREKKERFSLILESASTNQTSMYLCASILHNEQFFGPGTRLTVL.